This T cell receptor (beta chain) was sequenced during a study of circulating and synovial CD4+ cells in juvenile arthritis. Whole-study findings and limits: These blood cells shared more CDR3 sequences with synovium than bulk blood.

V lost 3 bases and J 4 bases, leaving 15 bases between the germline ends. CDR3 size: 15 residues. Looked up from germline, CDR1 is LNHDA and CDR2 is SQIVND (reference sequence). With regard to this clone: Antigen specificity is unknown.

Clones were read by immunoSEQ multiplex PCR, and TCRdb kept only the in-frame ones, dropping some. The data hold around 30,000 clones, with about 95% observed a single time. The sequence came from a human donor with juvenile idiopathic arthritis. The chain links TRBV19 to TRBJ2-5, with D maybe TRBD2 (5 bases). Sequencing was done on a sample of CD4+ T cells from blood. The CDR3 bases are TGTGCCAGTAGTATCGGGCAGACCGCGGGAGAGACCCAGTACTTC. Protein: CASSIGQTAGETQYF.